This T cell receptor (beta chain) was identified during a study of T cell responses to AZD1222 COVID-19 vaccine. Whole-study findings and limits: Just six or seven AZD1222 recipients tested seropositive at baseline. The peak T cell response came first, and repertoires were sampled only after it. Spike-specific TCR depth and breadth grew after two AZD1222 doses. Vaccine-related CD4 TCRs covered spike, predominating at 160-218 and 743-854.

TCRdb's copy holds only in-frame clones and misses some; the assay was immunoSEQ multiplex PCR. Of 75,000 to 100,000 clones listed, around nine tenths are singletons. On this clone: Its antigen is not known.

The source is an adult in good health. The input for sequencing was peripheral blood, taken on day 0 of AZD1222 vaccination.

The CDR3 DNA follows: TGTGCCAGCAGCCTATCGGGCGGAAATTCACCCCTCCACTTT. The encoded protein is CASSLSGGNSPLHF. The chain links TRBV7-2 to TRBJ1-6; no firm D call. The CDR3 length is 14 residues. CDR1 and CDR2 (germline): SGHTA, FQGNSA. Trimming took off 5 bases at V and 7 bases at J, with 12 bases between the two ends.